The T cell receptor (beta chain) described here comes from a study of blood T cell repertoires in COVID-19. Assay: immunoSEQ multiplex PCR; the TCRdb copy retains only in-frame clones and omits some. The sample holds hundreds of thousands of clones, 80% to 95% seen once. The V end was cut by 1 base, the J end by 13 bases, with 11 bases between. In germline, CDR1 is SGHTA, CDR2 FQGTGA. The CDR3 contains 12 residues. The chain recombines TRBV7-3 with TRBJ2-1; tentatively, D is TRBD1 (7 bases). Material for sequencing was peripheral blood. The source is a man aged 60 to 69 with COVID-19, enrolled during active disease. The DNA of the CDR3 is TGTGCCAGCAGCTTAAGCGGAGGGGGCCAGTTCTTC. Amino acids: CASSLSGGGQFF.